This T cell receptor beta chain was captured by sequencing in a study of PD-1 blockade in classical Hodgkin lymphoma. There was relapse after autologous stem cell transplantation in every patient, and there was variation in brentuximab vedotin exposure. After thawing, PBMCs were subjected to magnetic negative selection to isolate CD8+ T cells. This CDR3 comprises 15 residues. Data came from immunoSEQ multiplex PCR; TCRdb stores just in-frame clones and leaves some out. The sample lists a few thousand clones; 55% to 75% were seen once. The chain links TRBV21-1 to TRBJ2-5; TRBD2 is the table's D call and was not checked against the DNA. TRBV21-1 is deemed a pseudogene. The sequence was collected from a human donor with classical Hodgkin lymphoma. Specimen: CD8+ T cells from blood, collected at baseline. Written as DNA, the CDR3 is TGTGCCAGCAGCGAAGACAGGACTAATCAAGAGACCCAGTACTTC. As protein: CASSEDRTNQETQYF.